The 20 T cell receptor beta chains presented below share a single source sample, sequenced in a study of T-cell memory formation after mild COVID-19. TCRdb used MiXCR to reprocess the 5' RACE reads, holding one entry per CDR3 protein. The table includes fewer than 95,000 distinct CDR3 sequences, less than 15% detected once. What was sequenced was PBMCs or a T cell subset sorted from them (not recorded which). These receptors were obtained from a young man who had mild COVID-19 (a few samples of this study predate the infection). Cell type and time point are not known.

For this clonotype: A read error may explain this, as a much larger clone is one base away. The chain links TRBV4-1 to TRBJ2-7; 7 nucleotides line up with TRBD1. V shed 4 bases and J 2 bases; nucleotides not matched to a gene: 8. The CDR3 sequence is 15 residues long. Looked up from germline, CDR1 is MGHRA and CDR2 is YSYEKL. The CDR3 is CASSLSGQSPYEQYF. The CDR3 DNA sequence: TGCGCCAGCAGCCTATCGGGACAGTCCCCCTACGAGCAGTACTTC.

This clonotype appeared a few times. The V gene is TRBV5-1, the J gene TRBJ2-1, with D tentatively TRBD1 (5 bases). This CDR3 spans 14 amino acids. V dropped 4 bases and J dropped 7 bases, with 15 bases sitting between them. The germline gives CDR1 SGHRS, CDR2 YFSETQ. CDR3 DNA sequence: TGCGCCAGCAGCCGCACTTGGGGCACAAATGAGCAGTTCTTC. Translated, it gives CASSRTWGTNEQFF.

The sample holds many counts of this clonotype. The chain joins TRBV4-1 to TRBJ1-2; 8 nucleotides match TRBD1. V lost 4 bases, J lost 6 bases, and 10 bases stayed unmatched. The CDR3 has 15 residues. CDR1 MGHRA and CDR2 YSYEKL come from the germline V gene. CDR3 sequence reads: CASSRQGQVLNGYTF. As DNA, the CDR3 is TGCGCCAGCAGCCGACAGGGACAGGTGCTTAATGGCTACACCTTC.

This chain connects TRBV6-5 to TRBJ1-5; tentatively, D is TRBD1 (6 bases). The V gene's germline CDR1 is MNHEY and CDR2 SVGAGI. V lost 4 bases and J lost 2, with 12 bases in between. CDR3 size: 15 residues. CDR3 bases: TGTGCCAGCAGTTTATGGTCAGGGGGCAATCAGCCCCAGCATTTT. It is translated as CASSLWSGGNQPQHF.

This clonotype was seen a few times. The chain uses TRBV7-9 and TRBJ2-7; the match to TRBD2 covers 16 bases. From germline, CDR1 is SEHNR and CDR2 FQNEAQ (reference sequence). CDR3 length: 16 residues. V shed 4 bases, J shed 2 bases, and the junction held 2 bases outside the gene matches. The DNA of the CDR3 is TGTGCCAGCAGCTCGGGACTAGCGGGGGGGACCTACGAGCAGTACTTC. Protein product: CASSSGLAGGTYEQYF.

The chain employs TRBV27 and TRBJ1-6; weak D call: TRBD1 (5 bases). The V and J ends lost 6 bases and 14 bases respectively, with 8 bases between them. Per the germline V gene, CDR1 is MNHEY and CDR2 is SMNVEV (reference sequence). The CDR3 consists of 10 residues. CDR3 DNA: TGTGCCAGCAGGGGAGGGGCCCTCCACTTT. Amino acid sequence: CASRGGALHF.

There are a few counts of this clonotype. This chain links TRBV5-1 with TRBJ2-7; 7 bases map to TRBD1. The V gene's germline CDR1 is SGHRS and CDR2 YFSETQ. J was trimmed by 1 base and V by 4 bases; bases with no gene match: 17. The length of the CDR3 is 18 residues. This CDR3 reads CASSNAQGLHITSYEQYF. As DNA, the CDR3 is TGCGCCAGCAGCAATGCACAGGGGCTCCACATAACTTCCTACGAGCAGTACTTC.

The rearrangement joins TRBV14 to TRBJ2-7; D is uncertain. V was pared by 3 bases and J by 7 bases, with 7 bases between. In germline, CDR1 is SGHDN, CDR2 FVKESK. The CDR3 contains 11 residues. CDR3 bases: TGTGCCAGCAGCCAGGGCAGAGAGCAGTACGTC. This sequence encodes CASSQGREQYV.

Only a few counts were recorded for this clonotype. The CDR3 DNA follows: TGCGCCAGCAGCTTGAGCGAGCGGGGGGGCGATGAGCAGTTCTTC. Encoded protein: CASSLSERGGDEQFF. The chain links TRBV5-1 to TRBJ2-1, with 10 bases that match TRBD2. V was pared by 1 base and J by 8 bases, with 6 bases of the junction left unmatched. CDR3 length: 15 amino acids. In germline, CDR1 is SGHRS, CDR2 YFSETQ.

This clonotype was counted between two and nine times. V gene TRBV5-1 combines with J gene TRBJ2-7; the D gene is possibly TRBD1 (6 bases). Germline V gene data show CDR1 as SGHRS and CDR2 as YFSETQ. Trimming shortened V by 4 bases and J by 1 base, and 18 bases separated the two germline ends. This CDR3 contains 16 residues. The DNA for the CDR3 is TGCGCCAGCAGCCACGAGCCCCGGGACACTTCCTACGAGCAGTACTTC. It yields the protein CASSHEPRDTSYEQYF.

J is TRBJ1-1 and V is TRBV5-1; 8 bases fit TRBD1. This CDR3 contains 15 residues. The germline gives CDR1 SGHRS, CDR2 YFSETQ. V gave up 3 bases and J gave up 2 bases; unmatched junction bases: 6. CDR3 sequence: CASSSGTGANTEAFF. In nucleotides, the CDR3 is TGCGCCAGCAGCTCAGGGACAGGAGCTAACACTGAAGCTTTCTTT.

This clonotype showed up just once. The chain recombines TRBV11-2 with TRBJ1-4; weak D call: TRBD1 (6 bases). Germline V gives CDR1 SGHAT, CDR2 FQNNGV. This CDR3 contains 16 residues. The V and J ends lost 4 bases and 4 bases respectively, with 16 bases between them. DNA for the CDR3: TGTGCCAGCAGCTGGACGCGGGGGCTAAATAATGAAAAACTGTTTTTT. It is translated as CASSWTRGLNNEKLFF.

The chain uses TRBV19 and TRBJ2-1; 8 nucleotides match TRBD1. The CDR3 extends over 13 amino acids. The trim removed 6 bases at V and 5 bases at J, leaving 3 bases unmatched. CDR1 and CDR2 (germline): LNHDA, SQIVND (reference sequence). The CDR3: CASRQGENNEQFF. CDR3 nucleotide sequence: TGTGCCAGTAGACAGGGGGAGAACAATGAGCAGTTCTTC.

CDR3 loop: CASSLEGGGTDTQYF. The CDR3 region has the DNA TGTGCCAGCAGCTTAGAAGGCGGGGGCACAGATACGCAGTATTTT. The V call is TRBV7-3, the J call TRBJ2-3, with D tentatively TRBD2 (6 bases). From germline, CDR1 is SGHTA and CDR2 FQGTGA. This CDR3 has 15 residues. Trimming removed 2 bases from V and 1 base from J, with 10 bases in between.

In this sample, this clonotype turned up a few times. This rearrangement joins TRBV9 to TRBJ2-1; 9 bases are a match to TRBD1. This CDR3 is 13 amino acids long. Germline V gene sequence: CDR1 SGDLS, CDR2 YYNGEE. J gave up 10 bases and V 2 bases, and 4 bases lay outside the gene matches. This CDR3 is CASSVTGGREQFF. DNA of the CDR3: TGTGCCAGCAGCGTTACAGGGGGCAGAGAGCAGTTCTTC. Filled out from reference TRBV9 and TRBJ2-1, the complete variable domain reads DSGVTQTPKHLITATGQRVTLRCSPRSGDLSVYWYQQSLDQGLQFLIQYYNGEERAKGNILERFSAQQFPDLHSELNLSSLELGDSALYFCASSVTGGREQFFGPGTRLTVL.

This chain uses TRBV7-6 with TRBJ2-1; 12 positions agree with TRBD2. The CDR3 runs 16 residues. J was trimmed by 0 bases and V by 5 bases; bases with no gene match: 2. Germline CDR1 SGHVS, CDR2 FNYEAQ. The CDR3 here is CASSATSGGSYNEQFF. CDR3 nucleotide sequence: TGTGCCAGCAGCGCGACTAGCGGGGGCTCCTACAATGAGCAGTTCTTC.

This rearrangement joins TRBV29-1 to TRBJ2-1; a possible D gene is TRBD2 (7 bases). The CDR3 has 15 residues. The V end was cut by 6 bases, the J end by 0 bases, with 15 bases between. CDR1 is SQVTM and CDR2 is ANQGSEA in the germline V gene. CDR3 nucleotide sequence: TGCAGCGTCCGCGGGGGCCTGAGCTCCTACAATGAGCAGTTCTTC. Protein: CSVRGGLSSYNEQFF.

This clonotype is a singleton in its sample. CDR3 DNA: TGTGCCACCAGTGACCAAACCCGCGAAAGGGATACGCAGTATTTT. This translates into CATSDQTRERDTQYF. The rearrangement uses TRBV24-1 and TRBJ2-3, with D unresolved. CDR1 and CDR2 from the germline V gene are KGHDR and SFDVKD. The CDR3 totals 15 residues. The V gene lost 4 bases and the J gene lost 6 bases, with 16 bases spanning the gap.

This clonotype showed up just a few times. V is TRBV7-8 and J is TRBJ2-7; D is uncertain. Trimming took 5 bases from V and 2 from J, leaving 13 bases between them. The length of the CDR3 is 14 residues. Germline V gene lookup returns CDR1 SGHVS and CDR2 FQNEAQ. The CDR3 bases are TGTGCCAGCAGCCCGAGTGGGATCACCTACGAGCAGTACTTC. It specifies CASSPSGITYEQYF.

This clonotype was counted a few times. The chain recombines TRBV12-3 or TRBV12-4 with TRBJ2-1; a weak D match, TRBD1 (5 bases). The CDR3 runs to 14 residues. Trimming left V 6 bases short and J 5 bases short, with 14 bases between. This CDR3 reads CASSLGPLDNEQFF. CDR3 DNA sequence: TGTGCCAGCAGCCTGGGGCCTTTGGACAATGAGCAGTTCTTC.